This T cell receptor beta chain was found in a study of blood T cell repertoires in COVID-19. The wider study: The United States, Italy and Spain were the sources of the acute and convalescent COVID-19 samples. Sample material is recorded as cDNA or gDNA derived from T cells, B-cell-depleted T cells, or PBMCs.

With 6 bases clipped from V and 1 base from J, the junction kept 2 bases outside the gene matches. CDR3 size: 14 residues. The germline CDR1 and CDR2 sequences are MNHEY and SVGAGI. Profiling relied on immunoSEQ multiplex PCR, and the TCRdb table lists in-frame clones only, not all of them. The data contain tens of thousands of clones, less than 75% of them singletons. The receptor's source is a woman aged 70 to 79 with acute or convalescent COVID-19. Sequences were obtained from peripheral blood. The chain is built from TRBV6-5 and TRBJ1-2; 10 positions match TRBD1. CDR3 in amino acids: CASRGQGNNYGYTF. CDR3 DNA sequence: TGTGCCAGCAGGGGACAGGGGAATAACTATGGCTACACCTTC.